Presented here are 8 T cell receptor beta chains from one specimen sequenced in a study of blood T cell repertoires in COVID-19. TCRdb keeps only in-frame clones here, not all; method: immunoSEQ multiplex PCR. The table includes roughly 230,000 clones, around 80% detected once. Sequenced material: peripheral blood. The receptors shown here come from a man in his forties with acute or convalescent COVID-19.

The chain couples TRBV9 to TRBJ2-1, with 7 positions matching TRBD2. Germline CDR1 reads SGDLS; CDR2 reads YYNGEE. This CDR3 has 12 amino acids. V trimming: 3 bases; J trimming: 12 bases; junction bases outside the gene matches: 6. The CDR3 sequence: CASSGTSEGQFF. The CDR3, as DNA: TGTGCCAGCAGCGGCACTAGCGAAGGGCAGTTCTTC.

This rearrangement joins TRBV7-8 to TRBJ1-5; 10 nucleotides line up with TRBD1. V shed 7 bases, J shed 4 bases, and the junction held 7 bases outside the gene matches. The germline CDR1 and CDR2 sequences are SGHVS and FQNEAQ. This CDR3 contains 15 residues. CDR3 sequence reads: CASNPGQGWNQPQHF. CDR3 nucleotide sequence: TGTGCCAGCAACCCGGGACAGGGGTGGAATCAGCCCCAGCATTTT.

The chain employs TRBV18 and TRBJ2-7; D might be TRBD1 (5 bases). Trimming shortened V by 3 bases and J by 2 bases, and 8 bases separated the two germline ends. The CDR3 covers 13 residues. Germline lookup yields CDR1 KGHSH and CDR2 LQKENI. This CDR3 is CASSPPDTYEQYF. The CDR3 bases are TGTGCCAGCTCACCCCCGGACACCTACGAGCAGTACTTC. Full variable domain (rest looked up from reference TRBV18 and TRBJ2-7): NAGVMQNPRHLVRRRGQEARLRCSPMKGHSHVYWYRQLPEEGLKFMVYLQKENIIDESGMPKERFSAEFPKEGPSILRIQQVVRGDSAAYFCASSPPDTYEQYFGPGTRLTVT.

This clone was recorded a few times. V usage is TRBV29-1 and J usage is TRBJ1-4, with D unclear. This CDR3 is 12 amino acids long. Germline CDR1 and CDR2: SQVTM and ANQGSEA. The germline V and J ends were trimmed by 0 bases and 8 bases, with 7 bases remaining between them. The CDR3 DNA reads TGCAGCGTTGAAGAGGCACAGGAAAAACTGTTTTTT. Its protein is CSVEEAQEKLFF.

The V gene is TRBV7-9, the J gene TRBJ2-7; 9 bases are a match to TRBD2. In germline, CDR1 is SEHNR, CDR2 FQNEAQ (reference sequence). V was pared by 3 bases and J by 4 bases, with 4 bases of the junction left unmatched. The CDR3 is 14 residues long. The CDR3 sequence: CASSFGLAPYEQYF. The CDR3, as DNA: TGTGCCAGCAGCTTCGGACTAGCGCCGTACGAGCAGTACTTC.

The genes are TRBV6-2 or TRBV6-3 and TRBJ1-1; tentative D call: TRBD1 (6 bases). Looked up from germline, CDR1 is MNHEY and CDR2 is SVGEGT. Trimming stripped 0 bases from V and 10 bases from J, with 12 bases between. The CDR3 length is 13 residues. The CDR3 DNA reads TGTGCCAGCAGTTACTCGATCGGGACAAGAGCTTTCTTT. It translates to CASSYSIGTRAFF.

The V call is TRBV6-5, the J call TRBJ1-3; no clear D. CDR1 MNHEY and CDR2 SVGAGI come from the germline V gene. The CDR3 length is 14 residues. Trimming took 5 bases from V and 1 from J, leaving 9 bases between them. The CDR3, as DNA: TGTGCCAGCAGTATAATCTATTCTGGAAACACCATATATTTT. Protein sequence: CASSIIYSGNTIYF.

V and J are TRBV11-1 and TRBJ1-6; TRBD1 matches at 8 bases. Germline CDR1 and CDR2: SGHAT and FQDESV (reference sequence). The CDR3 length is 15 residues. The J segment lost 9 bases and the V segment lost 5 bases, leaving 9 bases of the junction unmatched. CDR3 DNA: TGTGCCAGCAGCCTAATCGGACAGGGAGGTTCACCCCTCCACTTT. It translates to CASSLIGQGGSPLHF.